A selection of T cell receptor beta chains follows, all from one sample in a study of human T cells and chemical hapten exposure. MiXCR, run by TCRdb on the RACE reads, gives a single entry per CDR3 protein. The sample carries 80,000 to 95,000 distinct CDR3 sequences, 9.5% to 13% recorded once. Specimen: whole blood, collected in connection with sensitization to the hapten diphenylcyclopropenone (DPC). These receptors all come from a man aged 18 to 35 with alopecia areata. Some clones in this sample may be carry-over from other donors' samples. CDR3s include the opening cysteine and the closing phenylalanine or tryptophan. Each record gives: D gene, V gene, J gene, clone size, CDR3 DNA, CDR3 protein. A D gene is named only where the DNA matches it firmly. Clone size is shown for a subset of rows, as once, few, many or a class of expanded clone.

TRBD2	TRBV7-9	TRBJ2-5	many	TGTGCCAGCAGCTTAATTGGGGAGGGAGAGACCCAGTACTTC	CASSLIGEGETQYF
TRBD1	TRBV20-1	TRBJ1-3	many	TGCAGTGCGCCGGACAGGGCCTCTGGAAACACCATATATTTT	CSAPDRASGNTIYF
TRBD2	TRBV13	TRBJ2-1	few	TGTGCCAGCACCCATCGTATAGCGGGGTGGAATGAGCAGTTCTTC	CASTHRIAGWNEQFF
.	TRBV20-1	TRBJ1-2	few	TGCAGTGCCAACATGCCCTATGGCTACACCTTC	CSANMPYGYTF
.	TRBV27	TRBJ2-2	many	TGTGCCAGCAGTTACGCGAACACCGGGGAGCTGTTTTTT	CASSYANTGELFF
.	TRBV9	TRBJ1-4	many	TGTGCCAGCAGCCCGGGAGTATCTAATGAAAAACTGTTTTTT	CASSPGVSNEKLFF
TRBD1	TRBV6-2/TRBV6-3	TRBJ1-1	few	TGTGCCAGCAGCACCACAGGGGGATGGACTGAAGCTTTCTTT	CASSTTGGWTEAFF
.	TRBV6-2/TRBV6-3	TRBJ2-7	few	TGTGCCACCGGGATTTTTTTCTACGAGCAGTACTTC	CATGIFFYEQYF
.	TRBV20-1	TRBJ1-6	many	TGCAGTGCTAGAGATCACGGGATAGAGTCACCCCTCCACTTT	CSARDHGIESPLHF
.	TRBV19	TRBJ2-1	.	TGTGCCAGTAGCATAGGGGTTGAGCAGTTCTTC	CASSIGVEQFF
TRBD1	TRBV5-1	TRBJ1-1	.	TGCGCCAGCAGCTTCTACGGACAGGGGACTGAAGCTTTCTTT	CASSFYGQGTEAFF
.	TRBV5-4	TRBJ2-7	many	TGTGCCAGCAGGAGGGACTCCGGGGGAGTGAACGAGCAGTACTTC	CASRRDSGGVNEQYF
.	TRBV2	TRBJ1-1	.	TGTGCCAGCAGTGAAGCAACAGGGAAGGACACTGAAGCTTTCTTT	CASSEATGKDTEAFF
TRBD2	TRBV6-2/TRBV6-3	TRBJ2-4	many	TGTGCCAGCAGCCTCCGTCCGGGGGGGCGTAAAGCCAAAAACATTCAGTACTTC	CASSLRPGGRKAKNIQYF
TRBD2	TRBV7-3	TRBJ2-3	many	TGTGCCAGCAGTCTAGGACGGGGGGGAACCACAGATACGCAGTATTTT	CASSLGRGGTTDTQYF
TRBD1	TRBV4-3	TRBJ2-5	few	TGCGCCAGCAGCCAAGCCGGGACAGGGGGAGAGACCCAGTACTTC	CASSQAGTGGETQYF
TRBD1	TRBV9	TRBJ2-5	many	TGTGCCAGCAGCGCCGGGACAGCCGTTCGCCAAGAGACCCAGTACTTC	CASSAGTAVRQETQYF
.	TRBV28	TRBJ2-7	many	TGTGCCAGCATGGGGTGGACAGACTACGAGCAGTACTTC	CASMGWTDYEQYF
.	TRBV11-2	TRBJ2-1	many	TGTGCCAGCGGGCGACAGGCCCACCTTGAGCAGTTCTTC	CASGRQAHLEQFF
.	TRBV6-2/TRBV6-3	TRBJ1-5	many	TGTGCCAGCAGTCAGGGGCCCAATCAGTGCCAGCATTTT	CASSQGPNQCQHF
TRBD1	TRBV11-2	TRBJ2-1	many	TGTGCCAGCAGCTTAGGACAGGGATACAATGAGCAGTTCTTC	CASSLGQGYNEQFF
.	TRBV9	TRBJ1-1	.	TGTGCCAGCACTCCGGGGGGCAAAAGGAACACTGAAGCTTTCTTT	CASTPGGKRNTEAFF
.	TRBV7-3	TRBJ1-6	.	TGTGCCAGCAGCTTAGAAGGGAACAATTCACCCCTCCACTTT	CASSLEGNNSPLHF
.	TRBV29-1	TRBJ2-7	many	TGCAGCGTTGAGTTAGGGGGGGCCCTTCGCCACGAGCAGTACTTC	CSVELGGALRHEQYF
TRBD1	TRBV29-1	TRBJ2-1	few	TGCAGCGGTAAGACAGGGGTCTCCTACAATGAGCAGTTCTTC	CSGKTGVSYNEQFF
TRBD1	TRBV29-1	TRBJ1-4	few	TGCAGCGTTGCCCGACAGGGGTTGGGAGAAAAACTGTTTTTT	CSVARQGLGEKLFF
.	TRBV7-9	TRBJ1-1	.	TGTGCCAGCGGGACGACAGGCTACACTGAAGCTTTCTTT	CASGTTGYTEAFF
.	TRBV10-3	TRBJ2-7	.	TGTGCCATCAGTGGGGGTGAGGCCTACGAGCAGTACTTC	CAISGGEAYEQYF
TRBD1	TRBV11-2	TRBJ2-1	.	TGTGCCAGCAGCTTATTACTGGCAGGGGGCTACTACAATGAGCAGTTCTTC	CASSLLLAGGYYNEQFF
.	TRBV24-1	TRBJ2-2	many	TGTGCCACCAGGGGAGTCAGCGACACCGGGGAGCTGTTTTTT	CATRGVSDTGELFF
.	TRBV24-1	TRBJ2-2	.	TGTGCCACCAGTGATTTTAGGGAACCCGGGGAGCTGTTTTTT	CATSDFREPGELFF
.	TRBV3-1	TRBJ2-5	.	TGTGCCAGCAGCCTGCGAAGCGACCAAGAGACCCAGTACTTC	CASSLRSDQETQYF
.	TRBV18	TRBJ1-3	few	TGTGCCAGCTCACCAGGCCGGGGGAACACCATATATTTT	CASSPGRGNTIYF
TRBD2	TRBV7-3	TRBJ2-1	few	TGTGCCAGCAGCTCCGCCGGGACTAGCGGGGGGGCGAGTAATGAGCAGTTCTTC	CASSSAGTSGGASNEQFF
TRBD2	TRBV4-1	TRBJ2-1	.	TGCGCCAGCAGCCAAAGAAGGACTAGCGGGATCTACAATGAGCAGTTCTTC	CASSQRRTSGIYNEQFF
.	TRBV10-1	TRBJ2-5	few	TGCGCCAGCTCTATTGACGAGACCCAGTACTTC	CASSIDETQYF
.	TRBV7-2	TRBJ1-3	.	TGTGCCAGCAGCTTCCTGACAAGAGGAAACACCATATATTTT	CASSFLTRGNTIYF
.	TRBV6-2/TRBV6-3	TRBJ1-5	.	TGTGCCAGCAGTGCAGAAGCTAGCAATCAGCCCCAGCATTTT	CASSAEASNQPQHF
.	TRBV24-1	TRBJ1-2	few	TGTGCCACCAGTGATCGGACAGCCTATGGCTACACCTTC	CATSDRTAYGYTF
.	TRBV6-1	TRBJ2-3	.	TGTGCCAGCAGTGTGGGACTGAACACAGATACGCAGTATTTT	CASSVGLNTDTQYF
.	TRBV7-7	TRBJ1-3	.	TGTGCCAGCAGCTTAGGATCTTCCTCTGGAAACACCATATATTTT	CASSLGSSSGNTIYF
.	TRBV20-1	TRBJ1-1	few	TGCAGTGCAACGATAAACACTGAAGCTTTCTTT	CSATINTEAFF
.	TRBV11-1	TRBJ2-1	.	TGTGCCAGCAGCTCGCTGACCGGGGCCTACAGTGAGCAGTTCTTC	CASSSLTGAYSEQFF
TRBD1	TRBV7-6	TRBJ1-1	few	TGTGCCAGCACCGAATTACAGGGGGCTCACCCGAACACTGAAGCTTTCTTT	CASTELQGAHPNTEAFF
.	TRBV27	TRBJ1-1	few	TGTGCCAGCAGTACGACAGGCTCGGCGAACACTGAAGCTTTCTTT	CASSTTGSANTEAFF
.	TRBV4-3	TRBJ2-4	.	TGCGCCAGCAGCCAAGATCTGGGGAGTTGGGTCATTCAGTACTTC	CASSQDLGSWVIQYF
.	TRBV9	TRBJ1-3	.	TGTGCCAGCAGCGTAGAAACAGGTTACGGAAACACCATATATTTT	CASSVETGYGNTIYF
.	TRBV11-1	TRBJ1-5	few	TGTGCCAGCAGCGCAGACGGACGGGACAATCAGCCCCAGCATTTT	CASSADGRDNQPQHF
.	TRBV10-2	TRBJ2-7	.	TGCGCCAGCAGTGAGCGGGGACGGAACTCCTACGAGCAGTACTTC	CASSERGRNSYEQYF
TRBD2	TRBV5-4	TRBJ2-5	many	TGTGCCAGCAGCTGGGGGAGGGTACAAGAGACCCAGTACTTC	CASSWGRVQETQYF